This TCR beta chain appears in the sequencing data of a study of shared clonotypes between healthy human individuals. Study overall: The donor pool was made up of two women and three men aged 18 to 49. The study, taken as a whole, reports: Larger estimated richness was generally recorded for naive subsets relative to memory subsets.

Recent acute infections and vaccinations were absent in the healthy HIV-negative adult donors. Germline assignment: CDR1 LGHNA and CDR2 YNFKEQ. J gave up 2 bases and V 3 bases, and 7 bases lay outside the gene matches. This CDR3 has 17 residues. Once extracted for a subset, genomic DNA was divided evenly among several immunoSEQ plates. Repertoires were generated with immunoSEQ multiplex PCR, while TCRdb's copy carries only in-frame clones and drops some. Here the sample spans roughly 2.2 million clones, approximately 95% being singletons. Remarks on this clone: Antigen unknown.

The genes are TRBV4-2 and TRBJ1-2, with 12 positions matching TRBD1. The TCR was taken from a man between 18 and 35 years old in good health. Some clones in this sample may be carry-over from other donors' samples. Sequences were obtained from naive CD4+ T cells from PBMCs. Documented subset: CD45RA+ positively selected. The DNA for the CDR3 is TGTGCCAGCAGCCAGGCCGGGACAGGGGGCGGGAACTATGGCTACACCTTC. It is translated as CASSQAGTGGGNYGYTF.